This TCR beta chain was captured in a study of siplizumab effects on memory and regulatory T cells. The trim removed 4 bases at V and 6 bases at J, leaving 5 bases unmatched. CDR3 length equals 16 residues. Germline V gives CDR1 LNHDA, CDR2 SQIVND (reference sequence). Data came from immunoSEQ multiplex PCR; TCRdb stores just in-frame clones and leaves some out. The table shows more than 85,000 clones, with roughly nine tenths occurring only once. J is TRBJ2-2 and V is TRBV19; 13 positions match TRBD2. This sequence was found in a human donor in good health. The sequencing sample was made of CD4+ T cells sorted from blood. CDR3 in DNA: TGTGCCAGTAGTACCCCGGGACTAGCGGGACCCGGGGAGCTGTTTTTT. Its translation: CASSTPGLAGPGELFF.